The 3 T cell receptor beta chains given below trace back to one sample, sequenced in a study of radiotherapy plus CTLA-4 blockade in lung cancer. Profiled with immunoSEQ multiplex PCR; TCRdb holds only in-frame clones, not every one. The profile shows about 120,000 clones, 85% to 90% of them singletons. This specimen was peripheral blood, taken from a patient treated with radiotherapy plus ipilimumab. These receptors all stem from a human donor with non-small cell lung cancer that progressed on radiotherapy plus ipilimumab.

The chain is built from TRBV2 and TRBJ1-1; D is uncertain. This CDR3 spans 13 amino acids. The V and J ends lost 10 bases and 0 bases respectively, with 12 bases between them. Germline CDR1 and CDR2: SNHLY and FYNNEI. The CDR3 sequence: CATSVRMNTEAFF. CDR3 coding DNA: TGTGCCACCTCCGTTCGCATGAACACTGAAGCTTTCTTT.

V usage is TRBV9 and J usage is TRBJ1-1; D possibly corresponds to TRBD1 (5 bases). With 3 bases removed from V and 0 bases from J, the gap between germline ends came to 12 bases. The V gene's germline CDR1 is SGDLS and CDR2 YYNGEE. This CDR3 spans 15 amino acids. The CDR3 DNA sequence: TGTGCCAGCAGCGCCTACGGGGGAATGAACACTGAAGCTTTCTTT. This sequence encodes CASSAYGGMNTEAFF. Together with reference TRBV9 and TRBJ1-1, the CDR3 gives the full variable domain: DSGVTQTPKHLITATGQRVTLRCSPRSGDLSVYWYQQSLDQGLQFLIQYYNGEERAKGNILERFSAQQFPDLHSELNLSSLELGDSALYFCASSAYGGMNTEAFFGQGTRLTVV.

The rearrangement links TRBV28 to TRBJ2-5, with 12 nucleotides matching TRBD2. This CDR3 spans 17 amino acids. CDR1 and CDR2 (germline): MDHEN, SYDVKM. Trimming at V came to 5 bases and at J to 5 bases, leaving 12 bases not matched to a gene. The CDR3 DNA reads TGTGCCAGCAGTCCCATCGGACTAGCGGGGCGGGGGGAGACCCAGTACTTC. Residues: CASSPIGLAGRGETQYF.